The next 16 T cell receptor beta chains were all read from a single sample in a study of response to subunit inactivated influenza vaccine. TCRdb called the RT-PCR reads again in MiXCR, with one record for every CDR3 protein. Seen here are 500,000 to 600,000 distinct CDR3 sequences, roughly 13% observed once, and the top ten hold about an eighth. Specimen: PBMCs from blood, collected around seven weeks after vaccination. The receptors stem from a man between 45 and 60 years old who received an inactivated influenza vaccine.

This clonotype appeared many times. DNA of the CDR3: TGCAGTTCAGATAGTGGGACGGGGCTATACAATGAGCAGTTCTTC. It codes for CSSDSGTGLYNEQFF. V and J are TRBV20-1 and TRBJ2-1; possibly TRBD1 or TRBD2 for D (5 bases each). Trimming took 8 bases from V and 4 from J, leaving 21 bases between them. Germline CDR1 is DFQATT and CDR2 is SNEGSKA (reference sequence). This CDR3 is 15 amino acids long.

This clonotype was observed many times. This chain connects TRBV10-2 to TRBJ2-6, with D perhaps TRBD1 (6 bases). The CDR3 has 19 amino acids. Trimming left V 4 bases short and J 1 base short, with 20 bases between. In germline, CDR1 is WSHSY, CDR2 SAAADI. The CDR3 sequence: CASSAYSSGERSGANVLTF. The CDR3 region has the DNA TGCGCCAGCAGTGCATATTCCTCAGGGGAAAGATCTGGGGCCAACGTCCTGACTTTC.

V and J are TRBV5-5 and TRBJ2-3; D gene ambiguous. The germline V gene has CDR1 SGHKS and CDR2 YYEKEE (reference sequence). V shed 0 bases and J shed 11 bases, with 7 bases lying between them. This CDR3 contains 11 residues. CDR3: CASSLVAGQYF. As DNA, the CDR3 is TGTGCCAGCAGCTTGGTGGCAGGGCAGTATTTT. Full variable domain (rest looked up from reference TRBV5-5 and TRBJ2-3): DAGVTQSPTHLIKTRGQQVTLRCSPISGHKSVSWYQQVLGQGPQFIFQYYEKEERGRGNFPDRFSARQFPNYSSELNVNALLLGDSALYLCASSLVAGQYFGPGTRLTVL.

V usage is TRBV2 and J usage is TRBJ2-6; D is unresolved. Germline V CDR1 and CDR2: SNHLY, FYNNEI. Trimming removed 0 bases from V and 4 bases from J, with 7 bases in between. The CDR3 spans 15 residues. The CDR3 is CASSEAPSGANVLTF. The CDR3 DNA reads TGTGCCAGCAGTGAAGCCCCTTCGGGGGCCAACGTCCTGACTTTC.

The CDR3 DNA follows: TGTGCCAGCAGTTTGAAAGGGAGACTAGTACTAGATGAGCAGTTCTTC. This encodes CASSLKGRLVLDEQFF. The genes are TRBV27 and TRBJ2-1; D perhaps matches TRBD2 (6 bases). V dropped 3 bases and J dropped 8 bases, with 20 bases sitting between them. This CDR3 spans 16 amino acids. Germline CDR1 reads MNHEY; CDR2 reads SMNVEV (reference sequence).

This clonotype was recorded at least ten times. CDR3 sequence (DNA): TGTGCCAGCGCCCTCGGCTCCTACGAGCAGTACTTC. Its protein is CASALGSYEQYF. The chain employs TRBV28 and TRBJ2-7; D gene uncertain. Looked up from germline, CDR1 is MDHEN and CDR2 is SYDVKM. Between the trimmed V and J ends, which lost 8 bases and 0 bases, there was a span of 8 bases. The length of the CDR3 is 12 residues. Based on the CDR3 plus reference TRBV28 and TRBJ2-7, the full variable domain is DVKVTQSSRYLVKRTGEKVFLECVQDMDHENMFWYRQDPGLGLRLIYFSYDVKMKEKGDIPEGYSVSREKKERFSLILESASTNQTSMYLCASALGSYEQYFGPGTRLTVT.

The V and J genes are TRBV12-3 or TRBV12-4 and TRBJ2-1; TRBD1 agrees at 7 bases. V was clipped by 6 bases and J by 1 base; unmatched bases: 3. The CDR3 covers 14 residues. CDR3 nucleotide sequence: TGTGCCAGCAGAACAGGGGTTTCCTACAATGAGCAGTTCTTC. Translation: CASRTGVSYNEQFF.

The rearrangement joins TRBV20-1 to TRBJ1-2; weak D call: TRBD1 (6 bases). Deletions cut 2 bases from V and 0 bases from J, with 13 bases between. The V gene's germline CDR1 is DFQATT and CDR2 SNEGSKA (reference sequence). The CDR3 contains 15 residues. CDR3: CSARKTGVANYGYTF. As DNA, the CDR3 is TGCAGTGCTAGAAAGACAGGCGTGGCTAACTATGGCTACACCTTC.

The chain is built from TRBV6-1 and TRBJ2-2; D is undetermined. V lost 7 bases to trimming and J lost 0 bases, with 9 bases between them. The CDR3 consists of 14 residues. Germline values: CDR1 MNHNS, CDR2 SASEGT. CDR3 protein: CASKAVANTGELFF. As DNA, the CDR3 is TGTGCCAGCAAAGCAGTAGCGAACACCGGGGAGCTGTTTTTT.

This chain connects TRBV7-2 to TRBJ2-5; the D call may be TRBD1 or TRBD2 (6 bases each). The ends were cut back, 7 bases at V and 5 bases at J, with 20 bases in the middle. This CDR3 has 15 residues. The germline CDR1 and CDR2 sequences are SGHTA and FQGNSA. In nucleotides, the CDR3 is TGTGCCAGCAATTCTTATTCGGGGGCTTGGGAGACCCAGTACTTC. Translating it yields CASNSYSGAWETQYF.

There are a few counts of this clonotype. V usage is TRBV2 and J usage is TRBJ2-7; 8 bases match TRBD1. Germline-derived CDR1 and CDR2 are SNHLY and FYNNEI. The CDR3 runs 16 residues. The trim removed 4 bases at V and 5 bases at J, leaving 13 bases unmatched. The CDR3 DNA reads as TGTGCCAGCAGTGTGATGCCAGACAGGGGAAGCAACGAGCAGTACTTC. This translates into CASSVMPDRGSNEQYF.

The chain has TRBV29-1 and TRBJ2-3; 14 nucleotides align to TRBD2. CDR1 is SQVTM, CDR2 ANQGSEA, per germline. V lost 7 bases to trimming and J lost 5 bases; unmatched junction nucleotides: 8. CDR3 length: 15 amino acids. Here the CDR3 reads CSAMTSGRAGDTQYF. Here the CDR3 DNA reads TGCAGCGCCATGACTAGCGGGAGGGCCGGAGATACGCAGTATTTT.

This clonotype has a handful of counts. The chain couples TRBV10-3 to TRBJ2-1, with 10 bases lining up with TRBD1. CDR3 size: 15 residues. Per the germline V gene, CDR1 is ENHRY and CDR2 is SYGVKD. Germline trimming cut 5 bases from V and 8 bases from J; bases unmatched to any gene: 9. The CDR3 nucleotides are TGTGCCATCAGTCCTCCGGGACAGGGGACCGATGAGCAGTTCTTC. It codes for CAISPPGQGTDEQFF.

This clonotype was counted between two and nine times. V gene TRBV10-3 combines with J gene TRBJ2-3; D gene unclear. This CDR3 has 15 residues. The ends were cut back, 4 bases at V and 5 bases at J, with 16 bases in the middle. From germline, CDR1 is ENHRY and CDR2 SYGVKD. For the CDR3, the DNA is TGTGCCATCAGTGCCGGTGGGCCTCAGTTAGATACGCAGTATTTT. This encodes CAISAGGPQLDTQYF.

This clonotype was detected a few times. Sequence at one end of the junction differs from germline and may be a read error. The rearrangement joins TRBV12-3 or TRBV12-4 to TRBJ2-1; D remains ambiguous. The CDR3 runs to 15 residues. In DNA, the CDR3 is TGTGCCAGCAGCTTAGGGTTGGGTATTACCAATGAGCAGTTCTTC. It codes for CASSLGLGITNEQFF.

The chain joins TRBV20-1 to TRBJ1-2; 12 bases align to TRBD1. The CDR3 length is 17 residues. Germline CDR1 DFQATT, CDR2 SNEGSKA (reference sequence). After removal of 5 bases from V and 8 bases from J, the junction contained 18 bases not matched to a gene. CDR3 amino acids: CSAPKPGQGALKGGYTF. The CDR3, as DNA: TGCAGTGCTCCGAAGCCGGGACAGGGGGCGTTAAAGGGCGGCTACACCTTC.